These 29 T cell receptor beta chains share one sample of origin, sequenced in a study of technical replicates of blood from several donors. Sequencing was performed with immunoSEQ multiplex PCR; in TCRdb, only in-frame clones are kept and a portion is missing. The table includes around 74,000 clones, around 86% detected once. The material sequenced was PBMCs. The receptors derive from a human donor in good health. Some clones in this sample may be carry-over from other donors' samples.

This rearrangement joins TRBV14 to TRBJ2-7; 7 bases line up with TRBD1. There are 16 residues in the CDR3. Germline values: CDR1 SGHDN, CDR2 FVKESK. Germline trimming cut 3 bases from V and 3 bases from J; bases unmatched to any gene: 11. This CDR3 reads CASSQTGSTGYYEQYF. The CDR3 DNA sequence: TGTGCCAGCAGCCAGACAGGGAGCACGGGATACTACGAGCAGTACTTC.

This clone was observed once. V and J are TRBV29-1 and TRBJ1-2; D gene uncertain. Trimming shortened V by 2 bases and J by 8 bases, and 12 bases separated the two germline ends. This CDR3 has 12 residues. Germline V CDR1 and CDR2: SQVTM, ANQGSEA. The CDR3 here is CSVETRLYGYTF. DNA for the CDR3: TGCAGCGTTGAAACCCGGTTATACGGCTACACCTTC.

V gene TRBV9 combines with J gene TRBJ2-1, with no clear D. Trimming took off 7 bases at V and 8 bases at J, with 13 bases between the two ends. Germline-derived CDR1 and CDR2 are SGDLS and YYNGEE. The CDR3 loop spans 12 amino acids. This CDR3 is CASARLAHEQFF. As DNA, the CDR3 is TGTGCCAGCGCCCGCTTGGCCCATGAGCAGTTCTTC.

This sequence joins TRBV5-1 and TRBJ2-1; a weak D match, TRBD2 (5 bases). There are 15 residues in the CDR3. Germline lookup yields CDR1 SGHRS and CDR2 YFSETQ. Trimming removed 7 bases at V and 8 bases at J, with 22 bases between. The CDR3: CASRPGLLRAHEQFF. CDR3 nucleotides: TGCGCCAGCCGCCCGGGCCTACTGAGGGCTCATGAGCAGTTCTTC.

This clone was seen more than once but under ten times. The V gene is TRBV30, the J gene TRBJ1-1; a possible D gene is TRBD1 (6 bases). CDR1 and CDR2 (germline): GTSNPN, SVGIG (reference sequence). Trimming removed 5 bases at V and 10 bases at J, with 17 bases between. There are 12 residues in the CDR3. CDR3 residues: CAWQPILGGAFF. The CDR3 DNA follows: TGTGCCTGGCAGCCCATATTAGGGGGAGCTTTCTTT.

V is TRBV7-6 and J is TRBJ1-3; D gene unclear. Germline CDR1 SGHVS, CDR2 FNYEAQ. V dropped 2 bases and J dropped 2 bases, with 4 bases sitting between them. The CDR3 covers 13 residues. In DNA, the CDR3 is TGTGCCAGCAGCTTATTCGCTGGAAACACCATATATTTT. This sequence encodes CASSLFAGNTIYF.

CDR3 DNA: TGTGCCAGCAGCTGGGACAGGGCGTACGAGCAGTACTTC. It yields the protein CASSWDRAYEQYF. The chain employs TRBV7-9 and TRBJ2-7; 9 bases fit TRBD1. Trimming cost V 4 bases and J 4 bases; bases outside gene matches: 2. The V gene's germline CDR1 is SEHNR and CDR2 FQNEAQ (reference sequence). This CDR3 region has 13 residues.

The chain joins TRBV19 to TRBJ2-3; the match to TRBD2 covers 9 bases. CDR3 length: 15 residues. The V segment lost 10 bases and the J segment 0 bases; nucleotides outside the gene matches: 8. In germline, CDR1 is LNHDA, CDR2 SQIVND (reference sequence). CDR3 loop: CATDSGRTSTDTQYF. The CDR3 nucleotides read TGTGCCACCGATAGCGGGAGAACTAGCACAGATACGCAGTATTTT. The whole variable domain, remainder taken from reference TRBV19 and TRBJ2-3, is DGGITQSPKYLFRKEGQNVTLSCEQNLNHDAMYWYRQDPGQGLRLIYYSQIVNDFQKGDIAEGYSVSREKKESFPLTVTSAQKNPTAFYLCATDSGRTSTDTQYFGPGTRLTVL.

V and J are TRBV13 and TRBJ1-6, with 8 bases fitting TRBD1. Losses at the gene ends were 4 bases for V and 0 bases for J; bases not matched to a gene: 11. CDR1 and CDR2 (germline): PRHDT, FYEKMQ (reference sequence). The CDR3 runs to 19 residues. The CDR3 DNA follows: TGTGCCAGCAGCTCTGGGACAGGCCTCCCTAGCTCCTATAATTCACCCCTCCACTTT. This codes for CASSSGTGLPSSYNSPLHF.

The chain carries TRBV7-3 and TRBJ1-2, with D perhaps matching TRBD1 (5 bases). Germline V gene data show CDR1 as SGHTA and CDR2 as FQGTGA. The V end was cut by 5 bases, the J end by 8 bases, with 15 bases between. This CDR3 contains 13 residues. The CDR3 DNA reads TGTGCCAGCAGCCTCCAGGGTGGTGAAGGCTACACCTTC. As protein: CASSLQGGEGYTF.

This chain joins TRBV30 and TRBJ1-2, with D perhaps TRBD1 (6 bases). Germline-derived CDR1 and CDR2 are GTSNPN and SVGIG (reference sequence). Trimming removed 7 bases at V and 4 bases at J, with 19 bases between. The length of the CDR3 is 14 residues. CDR3 sequence reads: CASENRALVYGYTF. In DNA, the CDR3 is TGTGCCTCGGAGAACAGGGCACTAGTCTATGGCTACACCTTC.

This chain uses TRBV7-2 with TRBJ1-5; 7 positions match TRBD1. J lost 3 bases, V lost 5 bases, and 7 bases had no gene match. This CDR3 region has 15 residues. CDR1 and CDR2 (germline): SGHTA, FQGNSA. CDR3 region: CASSPGGFDNQPQHF. The CDR3 DNA is TGTGCCAGCAGCCCAGGGGGATTCGACAATCAGCCCCAGCATTTT.

The rearrangement links TRBV2 to TRBJ2-5, with D perhaps matching TRBD2 (6 bases). Germline lookup yields CDR1 SNHLY and CDR2 FYNNEI. The CDR3 length is 18 residues. Between the trimmed V and J ends, which lost 1 base and 2 bases, there was a span of 20 bases. CDR3 bases: TGTGCCAGCAGTGAAGTGGCGATGGCTAGGAGGGCACAAGAGACCCAGTACTTC. It codes for CASSEVAMARRAQETQYF.

This chain joins TRBV10-3 and TRBJ1-4, with 7 bases lining up with TRBD1. V was clipped by 5 bases and J by 8 bases; unmatched bases: 8. Germline CDR1 is ENHRY and CDR2 is SYGVKD. This CDR3 spans 14 amino acids. CDR3 loop: CAISPGQQGEKLFF. The CDR3 DNA is TGTGCCATCAGTCCTGGGCAACAGGGGGAAAAACTGTTTTTT.

This clone has more than one count but fewer than ten. The chain carries TRBV6-6 and TRBJ1-2; 7 bases agree with TRBD1. V dropped 6 bases and J dropped 3; count of bases not matched to a gene: 10. CDR1 and CDR2 (germline): MNHNY, SVGAGI (reference sequence). The CDR3 is 15 residues long. CDR3 loop: CASRIGQERYYGYTF. CDR3 DNA: TGTGCCAGCAGGATAGGACAGGAAAGGTACTATGGCTACACCTTC.

J is TRBJ2-7 and V is TRBV5-8; 7 nucleotides agree with TRBD1. Losses at the gene ends were 0 bases for V and 3 bases for J; bases not matched to a gene: 6. The CDR3 sequence is 15 residues long. Germline CDR1 and CDR2: SGHTS and YDEGEE. CDR3: CASSLGSGQFYEQYF. The CDR3 coding sequence is TGTGCCAGCAGCTTGGGATCGGGACAGTTCTACGAGCAGTACTTC.

The chain employs TRBV5-8 and TRBJ1-2, with 7 nucleotides matching TRBD1. The germline V gene encodes CDR1 SGHTS and CDR2 YDEGEE. This CDR3 is 13 amino acids long. After removal of 2 bases from V and 7 bases from J, the junction contained 5 bases not matched to a gene. The CDR3 is CASSFTGVRGYTF. The DNA of the CDR3 is TGTGCCAGCAGCTTCACAGGGGTCCGTGGCTACACCTTC.

This clone occurred once. The chain uses TRBV11-2 and TRBJ2-3; 7 bases are shared with TRBD2. V gave up 0 bases and J gave up 1 base; unmatched junction bases: 4. Germline-derived CDR1 and CDR2 are SGHAT and FQNNGV. There are 16 residues in the CDR3. In DNA form, the CDR3 reads TGTGCCAGCAGCTTAGAAATTGCGGGGGGCACAGATACGCAGTATTTT. Its translation: CASSLEIAGGTDTQYF.

The rearrangement joins TRBV19 to TRBJ2-2; D is possibly TRBD1 (5 bases). In germline, CDR1 is LNHDA, CDR2 SQIVND (reference sequence). V lost 4 bases and J 2 bases, leaving 14 bases between the germline ends. The CDR3 spans 16 residues. The CDR3 DNA sequence: TGTGCCAGTAGTACCCACAGGCAGATAAACACCGGGGAGCTGTTTTTT. It yields the protein CASSTHRQINTGELFF. Based on the CDR3 plus reference TRBV19 and TRBJ2-2, the full variable domain is DGGITQSPKYLFRKEGQNVTLSCEQNLNHDAMYWYRQDPGQGLRLIYYSQIVNDFQKGDIAEGYSVSREKKESFPLTVTSAQKNPTAFYLCASSTHRQINTGELFFGEGSRLTVL.

V is TRBV18 and J is TRBJ2-7, with 8 bases aligning to TRBD1. The CDR3 has 16 amino acids. V gave up 1 base and J gave up 1 base; unmatched junction bases: 6. Germline CDR1 reads KGHSH; CDR2 reads LQKENI. The CDR3 coding sequence is TGTGCCAGCTCACCACAGACAGGGGCCGTTTCCTACGAGCAGTACTTC. Translated, it gives CASSPQTGAVSYEQYF.

This clone was seen a few times. The chain recombines TRBV7-9 with TRBJ1-1; D gene uncertain. Germline CDR1 and CDR2: SEHNR and FQNEAQ (reference sequence). CDR3 size: 14 residues. With 4 bases removed from V and 6 bases from J, the gap between germline ends came to 15 bases. CDR3 in amino acids: CASSWYTEVAEAFF. The DNA of the CDR3 is TGTGCCAGCAGCTGGTACACCGAAGTGGCTGAAGCTTTCTTT.

V usage is TRBV11-2 and J usage is TRBJ2-7; tentative D call: TRBD1 (6 bases). CDR3 length: 13 amino acids. Trimming left V 5 bases short and J 6 bases short, with 14 bases between. Germline V gene lookup returns CDR1 SGHAT and CDR2 FQNNGV. The CDR3 sequence is CASSLTQGPEQYF. The CDR3 coding sequence is TGTGCCAGCAGCCTAACGCAGGGGCCCGAGCAGTACTTC.

The rearrangement joins TRBV7-2 to TRBJ1-2; D is perhaps TRBD1 (6 bases). The germline gives CDR1 SGHTA, CDR2 FQGNSA. Trimming removed 2 bases at V and 6 bases at J, with 13 bases between. This CDR3 has 14 residues. This CDR3 is CASSLTGIRNGYTF. CDR3 DNA sequence: TGTGCCAGCAGCTTAACAGGGATCCGTAATGGCTACACCTTC.

V usage is TRBV7-2 and J usage is TRBJ1-5; no clear D. CDR3 length: 16 residues. Trimming left V 1 base short and J 2 bases short, with 12 bases between. Germline V gene data show CDR1 as SGHTA and CDR2 as FQGNSA. The CDR3 region has the DNA TGTGCCAGCAGCTTAGTGGGGAGTGGTGGCAATCAGCCCCAGCATTTT. Translated: CASSLVGSGGNQPQHF. Full variable domain (rest looked up from reference TRBV7-2 and TRBJ1-5): GAGVSQSPSNKVTEKGKDVELRCDPISGHTALYWYRQSLGQGLEFLIYFQGNSAPDKSGLPSDRFSAERTGGSVSTLTIQRTQQEDSAVYLCASSLVGSGGNQPQHFGDGTRLSIL.

This chain uses TRBV4-1 with TRBJ2-7, with D hard to call. The V gene lost 4 bases and the J gene lost 0 bases, with 4 bases spanning the gap. There are 12 residues in the CDR3. Germline V gene lookup returns CDR1 MGHRA and CDR2 YSYEKL. DNA of the CDR3: TGCGCCAGCAGCCCTAACTCCTACGAGCAGTACTTC. Translating gives CASSPNSYEQYF.

The V and J genes are TRBV7-2 and TRBJ1-2, with a tentative D call TRBD1 (5 bases). Germline CDR1 SGHTA, CDR2 FQGNSA. This CDR3 is 13 amino acids long. Between the trimmed V and J ends, which lost 1 base and 8 bases, there was a span of 11 bases. CDR3 DNA sequence: TGTGCCAGCAGCTTAGAGGGGTTGGGCGGCTACACCTTC. Its protein product is CASSLEGLGGYTF.

The rearrangement joins TRBV9 to TRBJ2-7; 11 bases align to TRBD1. This CDR3 comprises 17 residues. The germline V gene encodes CDR1 SGDLS and CDR2 YYNGEE. Trimming took 0 bases from V and 4 from J; bases not matched to a gene: 9. CDR3 sequence reads: CASSVGFLGQGVYEQYF. CDR3 coding DNA: TGTGCCAGCAGCGTAGGCTTTTTGGGACAGGGGGTATACGAGCAGTACTTC.

The chain carries TRBV5-1 and TRBJ2-1, with 11 bases lining up with TRBD2. This CDR3 is 14 amino acids long. Germline V CDR1 and CDR2: SGHRS, YFSETQ. The junction had 3 bases not matched to a gene; V was cut back by 4 bases and J by 6 bases. The DNA of the CDR3 is TGCGCCAGCAGCCTGACTAGCGGGATCAATGAGCAGTTCTTC. Its translation: CASSLTSGINEQFF.

This clone appeared once. The chain combines TRBV7-2 with TRBJ2-2, with 10 bases lining up with TRBD2. The germline gives CDR1 SGHTA, CDR2 FQGNSA. Losses at the gene ends were 5 bases for V and 5 bases for J; bases not matched to a gene: 8. The CDR3 consists of 16 residues. As DNA, the CDR3 is TGTGCCAGCAGCCCCAAACTAGCGGGGCAAACCGGGGAGCTGTTTTTT. Protein sequence: CASSPKLAGQTGELFF.